This TCR beta chain was found in a study of T cell repertoires in cytomegalovirus infection. TCRdb fed the reads into MiXCR, producing one record per CDR3 protein. The data contain roughly 310,000 distinct CDR3 sequences, 29% of them singletons. With respect to this clonotype: The antigen is not known.

This specimen was cultured PBMCs, taken from culture after CMV antigen stimulation. This TCR came from a human donor in good health (CMV status not recorded). Some clones in this sample may be carry-over from other donors' samples.

The CDR3 nucleotides are TGTGCCAGCAGTTGGGGTGGTAGCGGCTTAGCCAAAAACATTCAGTACTTC. This gives the protein CASSWGGSGLAKNIQYF. The chain has TRBV12-3 or TRBV12-4 and TRBJ2-4, with TRBD2 as a possible D gene (6 bases). The CDR3 covers 17 residues. The V end lost 4 bases, the J end lost 0 bases, and 16 bases lay between the germline ends.